Below are 21 T cell receptor beta chains sequenced from a single sample in a study of OX40 agonist ivuxolimab in advanced cancers. The method was immunoSEQ multiplex PCR; TCRdb's version includes in-frame clones alone and lacks a portion of them. The table records roughly 70,000 clones, less than 90% of them present only once. The starting material was CD4+ or CD8+ T cells sorted from blood, obtained in a trial of the OX40 agonist ivuxolimab. The receptors come from an adult with an advanced solid tumor such as melanoma, head and neck, liver or kidney cancer.

The J gene is TRBJ1-2, the V gene TRBV30, with D unresolved. CDR3 length: 13 amino acids. The V end was cut by 2 bases, the J end by 3 bases, with 10 bases between. Germline values: CDR1 GTSNPN, CDR2 SVGIG (reference sequence). CDR3 region: CAWSTIRHYGYTF. CDR3 bases: TGTGCCTGGAGTACAATCAGGCACTATGGCTACACCTTC.

This clone showed up just once. The J gene is TRBJ2-1, the V gene TRBV12-5; 11 nucleotides match TRBD1. CDR1 LGHNT and CDR2 FRNRAP come from the germline V gene. V trimming: 9 bases; J trimming: 7 bases; junction bases outside the gene matches: 5. There are 13 residues in the CDR3. The CDR3 here is CASAGTGGNEQFF. In DNA, the CDR3 is TGTGCTAGCGCCGGGACAGGGGGAAATGAGCAGTTCTTC.

The chain is built from TRBV7-9 and TRBJ2-3; 7 bases agree with TRBD1. The CDR3 contains 15 residues. Trimming at V came to 5 bases and at J to 3 bases, leaving 8 bases not matched to a gene. The germline gives CDR1 SEHNR, CDR2 FQNEAQ (reference sequence). The CDR3 is CASSARLQGTDTQYF. CDR3 DNA: TGTGCCAGCAGCGCCCGATTACAGGGGACAGATACGCAGTATTTT.

The chain couples TRBV2 to TRBJ1-5; D call uncertain. V lost 0 bases and J lost 6, with 9 bases in between. CDR3 size: 14 residues. CDR1 is SNHLY and CDR2 is FYNNEI in the germline V gene. CDR3 DNA: TGTGCCAGCAGTGAAGCCACCCCGGGTCAGCCCCAGCATTTT. This translates into CASSEATPGQPQHF.

The V gene is TRBV6-6, the J gene TRBJ2-7; 7 nucleotides agree with TRBD2. CDR3 size: 13 residues. Germline CDR1 MNHNY, CDR2 SVGAGI (reference sequence). J gave up 6 bases and V 7 bases, and 9 bases lay outside the gene matches. CDR3 DNA sequence: TGTGCCAGCACCCCGAGCGGGATGGGCGAGCAGTACTTC. Translated, it gives CASTPSGMGEQYF.

This chain uses TRBV2 with TRBJ1-1; 8 nucleotides align to TRBD1. The CDR3 totals 14 residues. J gave up 1 base and V 6 bases, and 4 bases lay outside the gene matches. Germline V CDR1 and CDR2: SNHLY, FYNNEI. The CDR3 region has the DNA TGTGCCAGCAGCCCCACAGGGGGGAACACTGAAGCTTTCTTT. It is translated as CASSPTGGNTEAFF.

Written as DNA, the CDR3 is TGCGCCAGCACTTTAAGTCGGCAAATCGGGGAGCTGTTTTTT. The encoded protein is CASTLSRQIGELFF. The rearrangement joins TRBV10-2 to TRBJ2-2; D is undetermined. Trimming removed 7 bases at V and 7 bases at J, with 16 bases between. Germline V gene lookup returns CDR1 WSHSY and CDR2 SAAADI. The CDR3 consists of 14 residues.

This chain links TRBV6-6 with TRBJ1-1; tentative D call: TRBD1 (6 bases). V was cut by 5 bases and J by 11 bases, with 21 bases left in between. CDR1 and CDR2 (germline): MNHNY, SVGAGI (reference sequence). The CDR3 runs to 14 residues. In DNA form, the CDR3 reads TGTGCCAGCAGTCCCGGACAGTCCAACACTGGGGCTTTCTTT. Protein product: CASSPGQSNTGAFF.

This clone was observed once. The chain combines TRBV5-5 with TRBJ2-3, with 9 bases lining up with TRBD2. CDR3 length equals 14 residues. Germline lookup yields CDR1 SGHKS and CDR2 YYEKEE (reference sequence). V trimming: 3 bases; J trimming: 3 bases; junction bases outside the gene matches: 2. Here the CDR3 reads CASSSGLATDTQYF. CDR3 coding DNA: TGTGCCAGCAGCTCGGGACTAGCAACAGATACGCAGTATTTT.

The gene calls are TRBV6-5 and TRBJ2-2; D call uncertain. V shed 8 bases and J shed 6 bases, with 16 bases lying between them. There are 14 residues in the CDR3. CDR1 MNHEY and CDR2 SVGAGI come from the germline V gene. This chain's CDR3 is CASSDSSVAGELFF. DNA of the CDR3: TGTGCCAGCTCCGATAGCTCGGTAGCCGGGGAGCTGTTTTTT.

This chain links TRBV6-5 with TRBJ1-5; D unresolved. The germline V and J ends were trimmed by 6 bases and 2 bases, with 8 bases remaining between them. This CDR3 has 13 amino acids. CDR1 and CDR2 (germline): MNHEY, SVGAGI. The CDR3 bases are TGTGCCAGCAGATTTTCCGGCAATCAGCCCCAGCATTTT. Protein product: CASRFSGNQPQHF.

This rearrangement joins TRBV5-8 to TRBJ2-3; TRBD2 is a possible D gene (6 bases). The V gene lost 4 bases and the J gene lost 2 bases, with 11 bases spanning the gap. The length of the CDR3 is 14 residues. The V gene's germline CDR1 is SGHTS and CDR2 YDEGEE. In DNA, the CDR3 is TGTGCCAGCAGCGGCGGGACTTACACAGATACGCAGTATTTT. Its translation: CASSGGTYTDTQYF.

This clone appeared once. This chain connects TRBV30 to TRBJ2-3; D remains ambiguous. CDR3 length: 16 residues. V lost 0 bases to trimming and J lost 0 bases, with 13 bases between them. CDR1 is GTSNPN and CDR2 is SVGIG in the germline V gene (reference sequence). The CDR3: CAWSVPVHPSTDTQYF. The DNA for the CDR3 is TGTGCCTGGAGTGTACCAGTCCACCCCAGCACAGATACGCAGTATTTT. Full variable domain (outside the CDR3, taken from reference TRBV30 and TRBJ2-3): SQTIHQWPATLVQPVGSPLSLECTVEGTSNPNLYWYRQAAGRGLQLLFYSVGIGQISSEVPQNLSASRPQDRQFILSSKKLLLSDSGFYLCAWSVPVHPSTDTQYFGPGTRLTVL.

The V call is TRBV2, the J call TRBJ2-1, with no clear D. Per germline, CDR1 SNHLY and CDR2 FYNNEI. The CDR3 length is 13 residues. V was trimmed by 5 bases and J by 6 bases, leaving 11 bases between them. The CDR3 DNA reads as TGTGCCAGCAGTACCGGTTTCAGCAATGAGCAGTTCTTC. Protein product: CASSTGFSNEQFF.

This clone occurred a few times. Other DNA sequences in this sample translate to the same CDR3. CDR3 loop: CAWSPNTGELFF. CDR3 bases: TGTGCCTGGAGCCCTAACACCGGGGAGCTGTTTTTT. The chain links TRBV30 to TRBJ2-2; unclear D gene. V lost 3 bases, J lost 2 bases, and 4 bases lay in between. Germline CDR1 and CDR2: GTSNPN and SVGIG (reference sequence). The CDR3 sequence is 12 residues long.

This clone was found once. The chain is built from TRBV21-1 and TRBJ2-2; the table's D call TRBD2 went unverified against the DNA. TRBV21-1 is designated a pseudogene. CDR3 length: 17 residues. The CDR3: CASSNAPGLPNTGELFF. The CDR3 DNA reads TGTGCCAGCAGCAACGCGCCGGGACTACCTAACACCGGGGAGCTGTTTTTT.

The chain employs TRBV19 and TRBJ1-5, with a possible D match to TRBD1 (5 bases). Trimming stripped 6 bases from V and 0 bases from J, with 12 bases between. The CDR3 totals 15 residues. Germline assignment: CDR1 LNHDA and CDR2 SQIVND (reference sequence). CDR3 sequence: CASSPRGRSNQPQHF. Here the CDR3 DNA reads TGTGCCAGTAGCCCTCGGGGCCGTAGCAATCAGCCCCAGCATTTT.

The CDR3 coding sequence is TGTGCCAGCAGTTTGGAGGGGGCTTATGGCTACACCTTC. Translation: CASSLEGAYGYTF. The chain is built from TRBV28 and TRBJ1-2, with 7 bases aligning to TRBD1. The V and J ends lost 3 bases and 5 bases, in that order; junction bases with no gene match: 3. The CDR3 totals 13 residues. Germline V gives CDR1 MDHEN, CDR2 SYDVKM.

The chain is built from TRBV2 and TRBJ2-5, with D hard to call. Germline CDR1 reads SNHLY; CDR2 reads FYNNEI. The CDR3 runs to 15 residues. The V end was cut by 6 bases, the J end by 5 bases, with 19 bases between. CDR3 in DNA: TGTGCCAGCAGCCGAGTAACGGCGTTAAGGGAGACCCAGTACTTC. Amino acids: CASSRVTALRETQYF.

This clone turned up a few times. CDR3 region: CASRHTRENTGELFF. The CDR3 DNA reads TGTGCCAGCAGGCATACCCGGGAGAACACCGGGGAGCTGTTTTTT. This rearrangement joins TRBV6-5 to TRBJ2-2; a possible D gene is TRBD2 (5 bases). Germline V gene lookup returns CDR1 MNHEY and CDR2 SVGAGI. V dropped 6 bases and J dropped 1 base, with 12 bases sitting between them. CDR3 length: 15 amino acids.

The genes are TRBV7-3 and TRBJ2-3; 10 nucleotides align to TRBD2. V lost 2 bases to trimming and J lost 3 bases; unmatched junction nucleotides: 5. The CDR3 totals 16 residues. Germline V CDR1 and CDR2: SGHTA, FQGTGA. Here the CDR3 reads CASSLGLAAITDTQYF. CDR3 in DNA: TGTGCCAGCAGCTTAGGACTAGCGGCGATAACAGATACGCAGTATTTT.